A selection of T cell receptor beta chains follows, all from one sample in a study of cytomegalovirus exposure and HLA in healthy donors. TCRdb's table, derived via immunoSEQ multiplex PCR, lists solely in-frame clones and lacks some. There are around 130,000 clones in the sample; 77% occur only once, and less than 6% lies in the top ten. The material sequenced was PBMCs. These receptors originate from a man between 18 and 35 years old in good health and CMV-seropositive. Each CDR3 is given with its conserved first and last residue. Fields, in order: D gene, V gene, CDR3 protein. A D gene is named only where the DNA matches it firmly.

NA TRBV5-1 CASSLRQGSGYTF
TRBD1 TRBV9 CASSVGDRVRGANVLTF
NA TRBV7-8 CASSQGSSGNTIYF
TRBD1 TRBV19 CASSRDRSYEQYF
TRBD1 TRBV5-1 CASTVVGGQTNTGELFF
NA TRBV4-1 CASSQDRGGGYGYTF
NA TRBV7-9 CASSSTGTNTEAFF
TRBD1 TRBV5-5 CASRRTGSPDTQYF
NA TRBV7-9 CASSLPGQPQHF
NA TRBV5-6 CASSPDSSYEQYF
NA TRBV21-1 CASSTPERGPKQETQYF
NA TRBV7-9 CASAGPMTDPQANTGELFF
TRBD2 TRBV6-4 CASSPSGISGGSSYNEQFF
TRBD1 TRBV7-6 CASSIGQESYEQYF
TRBD1 TRBV4-1 CASSQEARGGAGANVLTF
TRBD1 TRBV5-6 CASSSGQGAEAFF
TRBD1 TRBV27 CASSGTGDGTEAFF
NA TRBV6-6 CASSYFRLALSYEQYF
NA TRBV6-1 CASIDTLAPPYGYTF
NA TRBV2 CASRPDSLPRKLFF
TRBD2 TRBV11-2 CASSLPSGGALDEQFF
NA TRBV2 CASSEAGGSNNQPQHF
TRBD1 TRBV6-5 CASSPPGQSEAFF
TRBD2 TRBV11-2 CASSLRSGGLGDEQFF
NA TRBV10-3 CAITGNYGYTF
TRBD1 TRBV11-3 CASSPGTGTEAFF